This TCR beta chain was identified in a study of cytomegalovirus exposure and HLA in healthy donors. Overall study: Out of 180 million or so T cells, an earlier analysis found around 110 million unique TCR beta sequences in total. Overall study findings and caveats: Later analysis identified several of the most significant clusters that appeared linked to common viral pathogens. The authors enumerated some 170 TCR beta chains as linked to cytomegalovirus. Cytomegalovirus status was reportedly diagnosed by the classifier with high sensitivity and specificity.

Germline V gene lookup returns CDR1 SEHNR and CDR2 FQNEAQ (reference sequence). V lost 3 bases, J lost 3 bases, and 9 bases stayed unmatched. This CDR3 spans 16 amino acids. This PCR relied on a set of 60 Vbeta primers and 13 Jbeta primers. TCRdb's table, derived via immunoSEQ multiplex PCR, lists solely in-frame clones and lacks some. The data hold about 130,000 clones, with around four fifths observed a single time. To note about this clone: Its specificity is not known.

The rearrangement joins TRBV7-9 to TRBJ2-3; the match to TRBD2 covers 7 bases. The sequencing sample was made of PBMCs. The TCR originated in a woman aged 40 to 49 in good health and CMV-seropositive. The CDR3 DNA reads as TGTGCCAGCAGCTTGGAGGGAGGGCCCTCGACAGATACGCAGTATTTT. The encoded protein is CASSLEGGPSTDTQYF.